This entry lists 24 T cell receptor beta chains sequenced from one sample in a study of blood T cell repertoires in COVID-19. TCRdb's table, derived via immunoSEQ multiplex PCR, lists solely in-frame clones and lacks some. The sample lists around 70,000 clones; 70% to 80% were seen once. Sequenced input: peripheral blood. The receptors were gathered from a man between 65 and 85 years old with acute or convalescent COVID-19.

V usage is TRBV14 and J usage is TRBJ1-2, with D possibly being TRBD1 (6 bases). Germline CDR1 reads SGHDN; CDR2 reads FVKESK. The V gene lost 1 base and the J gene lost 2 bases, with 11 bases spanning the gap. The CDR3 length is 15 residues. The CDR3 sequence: CASSQGFGQNYGYTF. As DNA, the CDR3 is TGTGCCAGCAGCCAAGGATTTGGACAGAACTATGGCTACACCTTC.

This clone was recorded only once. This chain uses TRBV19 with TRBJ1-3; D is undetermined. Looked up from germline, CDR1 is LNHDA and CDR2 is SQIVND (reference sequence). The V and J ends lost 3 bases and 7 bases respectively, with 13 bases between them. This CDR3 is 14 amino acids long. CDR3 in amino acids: CASSITYPWNTIYF. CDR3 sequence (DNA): TGTGCCAGTAGTATTACCTACCCTTGGAACACCATATATTTT. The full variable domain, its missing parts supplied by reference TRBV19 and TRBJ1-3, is DGGITQSPKYLFRKEGQNVTLSCEQNLNHDAMYWYRQDPGQGLRLIYYSQIVNDFQKGDIAEGYSVSREKKESFPLTVTSAQKNPTAFYLCASSITYPWNTIYFGEGSWLTVV.

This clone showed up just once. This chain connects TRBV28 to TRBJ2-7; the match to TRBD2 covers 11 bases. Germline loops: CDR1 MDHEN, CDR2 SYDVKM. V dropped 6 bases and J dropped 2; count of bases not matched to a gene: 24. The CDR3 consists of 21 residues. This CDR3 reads CASSVFSSYLTSGSFTYEQYF. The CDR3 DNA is TGTGCCAGCAGCGTATTTAGTAGTTACCTTACTAGCGGGAGTTTTACCTACGAGCAGTACTTC.

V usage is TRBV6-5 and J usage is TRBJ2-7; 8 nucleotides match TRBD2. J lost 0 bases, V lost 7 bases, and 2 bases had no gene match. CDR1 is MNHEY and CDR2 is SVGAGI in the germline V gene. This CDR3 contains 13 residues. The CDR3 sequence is CASTGGDSYEQYF. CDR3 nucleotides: TGTGCCAGCACCGGGGGGGACTCCTACGAGCAGTACTTC.

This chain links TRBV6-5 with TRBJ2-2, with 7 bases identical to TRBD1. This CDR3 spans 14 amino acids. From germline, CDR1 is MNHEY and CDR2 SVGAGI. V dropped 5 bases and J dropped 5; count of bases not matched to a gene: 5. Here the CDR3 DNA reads TGTGCCAGCAGTCCAAGACAGGGAACCGGGGAGCTGTTTTTT. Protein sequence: CASSPRQGTGELFF.

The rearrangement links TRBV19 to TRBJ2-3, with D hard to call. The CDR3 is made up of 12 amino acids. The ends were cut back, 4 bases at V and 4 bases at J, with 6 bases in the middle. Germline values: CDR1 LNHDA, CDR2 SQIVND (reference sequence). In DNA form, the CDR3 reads TGTGCCAGTAGTACCCAGGCAGATACGCAGTATTTT. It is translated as CASSTQADTQYF.

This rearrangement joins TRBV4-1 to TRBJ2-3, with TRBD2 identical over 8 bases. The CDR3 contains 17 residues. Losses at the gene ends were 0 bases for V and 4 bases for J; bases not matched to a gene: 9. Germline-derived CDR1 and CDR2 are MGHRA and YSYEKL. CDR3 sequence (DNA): TGCGCCAGCAGCCAAGACCCTCCCGCGGGAGGAGCAGATACGCAGTATTTT. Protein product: CASSQDPPAGGADTQYF.

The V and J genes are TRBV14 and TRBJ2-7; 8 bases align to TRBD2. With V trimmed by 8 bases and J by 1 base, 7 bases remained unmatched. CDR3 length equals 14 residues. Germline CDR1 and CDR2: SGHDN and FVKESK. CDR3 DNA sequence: TGTGCCAGCGGACGGGAGGGCTATTCCTACGAGCAGTACTTC. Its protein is CASGREGYSYEQYF.

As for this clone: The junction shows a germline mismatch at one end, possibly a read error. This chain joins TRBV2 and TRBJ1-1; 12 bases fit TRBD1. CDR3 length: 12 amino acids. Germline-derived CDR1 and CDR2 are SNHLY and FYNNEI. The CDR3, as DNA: TGTGCCAGCGGGGGACAGGGGGCTGAATCTTTCTTT. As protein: CASGGQGAESFF.

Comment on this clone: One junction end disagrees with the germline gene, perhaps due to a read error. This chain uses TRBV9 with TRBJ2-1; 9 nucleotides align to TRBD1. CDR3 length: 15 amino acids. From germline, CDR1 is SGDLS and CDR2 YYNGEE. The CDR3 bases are TGTGCCAGCAGGGCTACAGGGGGCTCCCACAATGAGCAGTTCTTC. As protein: CASRATGGSHNEQFF.

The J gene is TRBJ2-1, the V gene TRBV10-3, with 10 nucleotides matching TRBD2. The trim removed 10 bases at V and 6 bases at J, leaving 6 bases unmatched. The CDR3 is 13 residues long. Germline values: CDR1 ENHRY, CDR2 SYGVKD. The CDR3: CATGTSELNEQFF. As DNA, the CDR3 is TGTGCCACCGGGACTAGCGAGCTCAATGAGCAGTTCTTC.

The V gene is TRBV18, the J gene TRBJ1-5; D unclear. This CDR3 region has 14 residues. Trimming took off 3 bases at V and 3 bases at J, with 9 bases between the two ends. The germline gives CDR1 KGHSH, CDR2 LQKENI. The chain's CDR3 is CASSPGGTNQPQHF. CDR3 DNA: TGTGCCAGCTCACCCGGAGGAACCAATCAGCCCCAGCATTTT.

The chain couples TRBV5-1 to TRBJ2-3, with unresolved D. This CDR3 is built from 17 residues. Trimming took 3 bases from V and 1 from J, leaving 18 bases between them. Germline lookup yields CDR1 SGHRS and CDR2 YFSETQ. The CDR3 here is CASSSPSRRLGTDTQYF. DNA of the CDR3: TGCGCCAGCAGCTCCCCCTCGCGGAGACTCGGCACAGATACGCAGTATTTT.

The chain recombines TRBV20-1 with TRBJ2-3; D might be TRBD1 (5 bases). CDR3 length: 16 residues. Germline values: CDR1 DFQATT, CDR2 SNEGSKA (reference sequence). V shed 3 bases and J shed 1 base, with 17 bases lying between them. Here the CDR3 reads CSASRPALGGTDTQYF. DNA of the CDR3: TGCAGTGCTAGTAGGCCGGCGTTAGGGGGCACAGATACGCAGTATTTT.

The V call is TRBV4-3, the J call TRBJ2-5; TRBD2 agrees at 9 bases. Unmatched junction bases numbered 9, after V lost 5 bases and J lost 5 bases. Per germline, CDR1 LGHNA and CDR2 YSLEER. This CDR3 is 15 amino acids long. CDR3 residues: CASSTNSGSGETQYF. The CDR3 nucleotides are TGCGCCAGCAGCACCAATAGCGGGAGTGGCGAGACCCAGTACTTC.

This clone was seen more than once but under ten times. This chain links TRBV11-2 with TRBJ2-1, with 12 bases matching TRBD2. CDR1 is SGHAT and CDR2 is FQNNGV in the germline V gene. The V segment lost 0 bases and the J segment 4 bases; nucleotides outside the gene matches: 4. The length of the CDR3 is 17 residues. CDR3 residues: CASSLEIGLAGYNEQFF. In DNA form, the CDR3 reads TGTGCCAGCAGCTTAGAGATTGGACTAGCGGGGTACAATGAGCAGTTCTTC.

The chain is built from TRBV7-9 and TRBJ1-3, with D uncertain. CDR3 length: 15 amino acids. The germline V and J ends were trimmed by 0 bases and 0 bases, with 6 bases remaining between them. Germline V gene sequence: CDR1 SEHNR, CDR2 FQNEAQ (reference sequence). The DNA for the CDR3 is TGTGCCAGCAGCTTAGCGTTGAGCTCTGGAAACACCATATATTTT. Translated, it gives CASSLALSSGNTIYF. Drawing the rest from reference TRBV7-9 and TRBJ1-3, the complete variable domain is DTGVSQNPRHKITKRGQNVTFRCDPISEHNRLYWYRQTLGQGPEFLTYFQNEAQLEKSRLLSDRFSAERPKGSFSTLEIQRTEQGDSAMYLCASSLALSSGNTIYFGEGSWLTVV.

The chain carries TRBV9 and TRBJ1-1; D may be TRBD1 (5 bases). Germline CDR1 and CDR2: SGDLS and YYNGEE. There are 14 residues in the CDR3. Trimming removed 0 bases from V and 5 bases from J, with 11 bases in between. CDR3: CASSVGQGWTEAFF. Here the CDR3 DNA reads TGTGCCAGCAGCGTAGGCCAGGGATGGACTGAAGCTTTCTTT.

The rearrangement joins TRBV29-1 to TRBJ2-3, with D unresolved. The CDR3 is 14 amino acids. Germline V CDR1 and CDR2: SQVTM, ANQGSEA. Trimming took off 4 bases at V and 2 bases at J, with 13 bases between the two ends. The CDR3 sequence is CSVAPSLYTDTQYF. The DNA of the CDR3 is TGCAGCGTTGCACCGAGTCTCTACACAGATACGCAGTATTTT.

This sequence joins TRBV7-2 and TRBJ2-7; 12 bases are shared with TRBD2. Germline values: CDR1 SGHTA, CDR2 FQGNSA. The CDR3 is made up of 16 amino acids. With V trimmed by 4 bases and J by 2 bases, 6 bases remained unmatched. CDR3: CASSSASGRGTYEQYF. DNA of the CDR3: TGTGCCAGCAGCTCGGCTAGCGGGAGGGGAACCTACGAGCAGTACTTC.

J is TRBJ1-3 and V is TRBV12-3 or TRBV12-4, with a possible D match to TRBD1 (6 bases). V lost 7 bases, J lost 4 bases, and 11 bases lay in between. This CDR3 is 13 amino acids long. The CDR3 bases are TGTGCCAGCAATTTCCAGGGGGGAAACACCATATATTTT. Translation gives CASNFQGGNTIYF.

The CDR3 is CASTSFTNTDTQYF. The DNA of the CDR3 is TGTGCCAGCACCTCATTTACTAATACAGATACGCAGTATTTT. The chain has TRBV28 and TRBJ2-3; no firm D call. CDR3 length: 14 amino acids. Trimming left V 7 bases short and J 3 bases short, with 14 bases between. Germline CDR1 and CDR2: MDHEN and SYDVKM.

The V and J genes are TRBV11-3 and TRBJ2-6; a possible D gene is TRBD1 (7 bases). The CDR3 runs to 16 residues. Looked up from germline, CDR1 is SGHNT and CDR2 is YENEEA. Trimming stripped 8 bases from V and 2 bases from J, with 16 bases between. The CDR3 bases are TGTGCCAGCGGCCGCGGAGGGGGCGCTGGGGCCAACGTCCTGACTTTC. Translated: CASGRGGGAGANVLTF.

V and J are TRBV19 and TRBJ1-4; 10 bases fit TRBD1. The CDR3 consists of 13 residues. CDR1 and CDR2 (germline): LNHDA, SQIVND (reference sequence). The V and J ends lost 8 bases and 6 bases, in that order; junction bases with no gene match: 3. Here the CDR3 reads CASDRGPDEKLFF. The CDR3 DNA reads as TGTGCCAGTGACAGGGGGCCTGATGAAAAACTGTTTTTT.